These T cell receptor beta chains were read from a single sample in a study of neurological immune-mediated disorders. TCRdb processed the 5' RACE reads anew with MiXCR; each CDR3 protein has one entry. The data show 70,000 to 95,000 distinct CDR3 sequences, about 14% seen once. The source material was PBMCs. The receptors derive from a woman between 45 and 65 years old in good health. Each CDR3 is given with its conserved first and last residue. Fields, in order: clone size, J gene, V gene, D gene, CDR3 DNA, CDR3 protein. A D gene is named only where the DNA matches it firmly. The size field is filled for only some rows; it gives once, few, many or a size class.

clone_size: few
j_call: TRBJ2-3
v_call: TRBV5-5
d_call: TRBD2
cdr3_nt: TGTGCCAGCAGCCCGCAACGACTAGCGGGGAGCACAGATACGCAGTATTTT
cdr3_aa: CASSPQRLAGSTDTQYF

clone_size: few
j_call: TRBJ1-2
v_call: TRBV11-2
d_call: -
cdr3_nt: TGTGCCAGCAGCCGCGTGAGCAGGGAGGGCTACACCTTC
cdr3_aa: CASSRVSREGYTF

clone_size: many
j_call: TRBJ2-3
v_call: TRBV5-5
d_call: TRBD2
cdr3_nt: TGTGCCAGCAGCTTAACTAGCGGGAGCCCAGATACGCAGTATTTT
cdr3_aa: CASSLTSGSPDTQYF

clone_size: -
j_call: TRBJ2-7
v_call: TRBV5-1
d_call: -
cdr3_nt: TGCACCATCAGCTCCCGAACAGGGCTCGAGCAGTACTTC
cdr3_aa: CTISSRTGLEQYF

clone_size: many
j_call: TRBJ1-2
v_call: TRBV5-1
d_call: TRBD1
cdr3_nt: TGCGCCAGCAGCTTGCCCCTCCCGGACAGGGACGGCTACACCTTC
cdr3_aa: CASSLPLPDRDGYTF

clone_size: many
j_call: TRBJ2-7
v_call: TRBV5-1
d_call: -
cdr3_nt: TGCGCCAGCAGCCTCTCGGACGAGCAGTACTTC
cdr3_aa: CASSLSDEQYF

clone_size: many
j_call: TRBJ2-3
v_call: TRBV7-2
d_call: -
cdr3_nt: TGTGCCAGCAGGTTTTCTAGCACAGATACGCAGTATTTT
cdr3_aa: CASRFSSTDTQYF

clone_size: many
j_call: TRBJ2-3
v_call: TRBV6-5
d_call: TRBD1
cdr3_nt: TGTGCCAGCAGACAATGGGGACAGGGAAGGGAAGATACGCAGTATTTT
cdr3_aa: CASRQWGQGREDTQYF

clone_size: many
j_call: TRBJ2-7
v_call: TRBV5-1
d_call: -
cdr3_nt: TGCGCCAGCAGCTTGGATGGGGGGACCTACGAGCAGTACTTC
cdr3_aa: CASSLDGGTYEQYF

clone_size: -
j_call: TRBJ2-7
v_call: TRBV7-9
d_call: -
cdr3_nt: TGTGCCAGCAATCGGTACGGATACTCCTGCGAGCAGTACTTC
cdr3_aa: CASNRYGYSCEQYF

clone_size: many
j_call: TRBJ1-1
v_call: TRBV5-1
d_call: -
cdr3_nt: TGCGCCAGCAGATACGATTCGAACACTGAAGCTTTCTTT
cdr3_aa: CASRYDSNTEAFF

clone_size: many
j_call: TRBJ2-5
v_call: TRBV3-1
d_call: -
cdr3_nt: TGTGCCAGCAGCCAATATGGGGGTCAGACCCAGTACTTC
cdr3_aa: CASSQYGGQTQYF

clone_size: many
j_call: TRBJ1-2
v_call: TRBV10-3
d_call: -
cdr3_nt: TGTGCCATCAGTGATGAGAAAGGATTCGGCTACACCTTC
cdr3_aa: CAISDEKGFGYTF

clone_size: many
j_call: TRBJ2-1
v_call: TRBV20-1
d_call: TRBD2
cdr3_nt: TGCAGTGCTACCACACCGCTAGCGGGAGGGGATGAGCAGTTCTTC
cdr3_aa: CSATTPLAGGDEQFF

clone_size: -
j_call: TRBJ1-2
v_call: TRBV30
d_call: TRBD1
cdr3_nt: TGTGCCTGCCGAGGGGGCTTAGACTATGGCTACACCTTC
cdr3_aa: CACRGGLDYGYTF

clone_size: many
j_call: TRBJ2-5
v_call: TRBV20-1
d_call: -
cdr3_nt: TGCAGTGGAAGACTGCCAGGGGTGGAGACCCAGTACTTC
cdr3_aa: CSGRLPGVETQYF

clone_size: many
j_call: TRBJ2-5
v_call: TRBV20-1
d_call: -
cdr3_nt: TGCAGTGCTAGGACTGCTCAGGGGAACCTAGAGACCCAGTACTTC
cdr3_aa: CSARTAQGNLETQYF

clone_size: few
j_call: TRBJ2-2
v_call: TRBV7-2
d_call: -
cdr3_nt: TGTGCCAGCAGCTTAGTCCGTGGGGGGGGCTCCTTTGGCGGGGAGCTGTTTTTT
cdr3_aa: CASSLVRGGGSFGGELFF

clone_size: many
j_call: TRBJ2-4
v_call: TRBV7-2
d_call: -
cdr3_nt: TGTGCCAGCAGCTCGAACGTAGGAATTCAGTACTTC
cdr3_aa: CASSSNVGIQYF

clone_size: -
j_call: TRBJ2-2
v_call: TRBV24-1
d_call: -
cdr3_nt: TGTGCCACCAGTGATGCCGGGGCTAGGAACACCGGGGAGCTGTTTTTT
cdr3_aa: CATSDAGARNTGELFF

clone_size: many
j_call: TRBJ2-1
v_call: TRBV10-3
d_call: TRBD2
cdr3_nt: TGTGCCACTTCTCGTGGCGGGAGCTCGGGAGGTAACTACAATGAGCAGTTCTTC
cdr3_aa: CATSRGGSSGGNYNEQFF

clone_size: many
j_call: TRBJ2-2
v_call: TRBV5-1
d_call: TRBD2
cdr3_nt: TGCGCCAGCAGCATACAGGGACTAGCGGGAGTTGGGGAGCTGTTTTTT
cdr3_aa: CASSIQGLAGVGELFF

clone_size: many
j_call: TRBJ2-5
v_call: TRBV6-6
d_call: -
cdr3_nt: TGTGCCAGCAGTCCCTCCCGGGTGGACCAAGAGACCCAGTACTTC
cdr3_aa: CASSPSRVDQETQYF

clone_size: many
j_call: TRBJ1-1
v_call: TRBV5-1
d_call: TRBD1
cdr3_nt: TGCGCCAGCAGCAGCGGACAGGGGGTTAGGAACACTGAAGCTTTCTTT
cdr3_aa: CASSSGQGVRNTEAFF

clone_size: many
j_call: TRBJ2-3
v_call: TRBV5-1
d_call: TRBD2
cdr3_nt: TGCGCCAGCAGCTTGGAAATAGCGGGAGTTCTAGATACGCAGTATTTT
cdr3_aa: CASSLEIAGVLDTQYF

clone_size: many
j_call: TRBJ2-1
v_call: TRBV7-2
d_call: TRBD1
cdr3_nt: TGTGCCAGCAGCCGGACAGGGGAGCAGTTCTTC
cdr3_aa: CASSRTGEQFF

clone_size: many
j_call: TRBJ1-1
v_call: TRBV5-1
d_call: TRBD1
cdr3_nt: TGCGCCAGCAGCTTGGCCGGGGGGACAGGGAGGAACACTGAAGCTTTCTTT
cdr3_aa: CASSLAGGTGRNTEAFF

clone_size: many
j_call: TRBJ1-2
v_call: TRBV20-1
d_call: -
cdr3_nt: TGCAGTCCATGGGGGGAAGAAGGCTACACCTTC
cdr3_aa: CSPWGEEGYTF

clone_size: -
j_call: TRBJ2-1
v_call: TRBV28
d_call: TRBD2
cdr3_nt: TGTGCCAGCAGCCCGAGCGGGAATCTCTACAATGAGCAGTTCTTC
cdr3_aa: CASSPSGNLYNEQFF

clone_size: few
j_call: TRBJ2-5
v_call: TRBV12-3/TRBV12-4
d_call: TRBD2
cdr3_nt: TGTGCCAGCAGTTTGCAGCGGGGGCCCCAAGAGACCCAGTACTTC
cdr3_aa: CASSLQRGPQETQYF

clone_size: many
j_call: TRBJ2-2
v_call: TRBV5-1
d_call: TRBD1
cdr3_nt: TGCGCCAGCAGCTTGGAGGGTCAGGGGGCGAACACCGGGGAGCTGTTTTTT
cdr3_aa: CASSLEGQGANTGELFF

clone_size: many
j_call: TRBJ1-6
v_call: TRBV28
d_call: -
cdr3_nt: TGTGCCAGCAGACGACGGACAGACTCCTATAATTCACCCCTCCACTTT
cdr3_aa: CASRRRTDSYNSPLHF

clone_size: many
j_call: TRBJ2-3
v_call: TRBV20-1
d_call: TRBD2
cdr3_nt: TGCAGTGCCATAATCCTAGCGGACACAGATACGCAGTATTTT
cdr3_aa: CSAIILADTDTQYF

clone_size: many
j_call: TRBJ2-1
v_call: TRBV20-1
d_call: -
cdr3_nt: TGCAGTGCTAGAAATAGGGACTCCCAGTTCTTC
cdr3_aa: CSARNRDSQFF

clone_size: many
j_call: TRBJ1-4
v_call: TRBV6-6
d_call: -
cdr3_nt: TGTGCCAGCAGTTACTCGGAGGGGCGTGAAAAACTGTTTTTT
cdr3_aa: CASSYSEGREKLFF

clone_size: many
j_call: TRBJ2-7
v_call: TRBV24-1
d_call: TRBD2
cdr3_nt: TGTGCCACCAGTGATGATTCAGCGGGAGCGGGCTACGAGCAGTACTTC
cdr3_aa: CATSDDSAGAGYEQYF

clone_size: many
j_call: TRBJ2-1
v_call: TRBV5-1
d_call: TRBD2
cdr3_nt: TGCGCCAGCAGCTCGACGGGACTAGCGGGAGGTAGTAGCAATGAGCAGTTCTTC
cdr3_aa: CASSSTGLAGGSSNEQFF

clone_size: many
j_call: TRBJ1-1
v_call: TRBV7-9
d_call: -
cdr3_nt: TGTGCCAGCAGCTTACGAACCGGGGGGCTTGACACTGAAGCTTTCTTT
cdr3_aa: CASSLRTGGLDTEAFF

clone_size: many
j_call: TRBJ1-2
v_call: TRBV20-1
d_call: -
cdr3_nt: TGCAGTGCTAGAGCGGGGTATGACTATGGCTACACCTTC
cdr3_aa: CSARAGYDYGYTF

clone_size: few
j_call: TRBJ1-2
v_call: TRBV5-8
d_call: TRBD1
cdr3_nt: TGTGCCAGCAGCTTAACCGGGACAGCTTACTATGGCTACACCTTC
cdr3_aa: CASSLTGTAYYGYTF

clone_size: many
j_call: TRBJ1-5
v_call: TRBV7-2
d_call: -
cdr3_nt: TGTGCCAGCAGCGCGACTGGTACAGGGCAGCCCCAGCATTTT
cdr3_aa: CASSATGTGQPQHF

clone_size: many
j_call: TRBJ1-5
v_call: TRBV29-1
d_call: -
cdr3_nt: TGCAGCGTAACCGGGACCGACAAGAATCAGCCCCAGCATTTT
cdr3_aa: CSVTGTDKNQPQHF

clone_size: once
j_call: TRBJ2-1
v_call: TRBV20-1
d_call: TRBD2
cdr3_nt: TGCAGTGCCCCTGAGACCGGGAGGACGTCCTACAATGAGCAGTTCTTC
cdr3_aa: CSAPETGRTSYNEQFF

clone_size: many
j_call: TRBJ2-2
v_call: TRBV7-2
d_call: TRBD2
cdr3_nt: TGTGCCAGCTCCACTAGCGGGAGGCCCGGGGAGCTGTTTTTT
cdr3_aa: CASSTSGRPGELFF

clone_size: -
j_call: TRBJ2-5
v_call: TRBV7-3
d_call: -
cdr3_nt: TGTGCCAGCAGCTTAGTGGCAGGCAGCCAAGAGACCCAGTACTTC
cdr3_aa: CASSLVAGSQETQYF

clone_size: many
j_call: TRBJ1-2
v_call: TRBV5-1
d_call: -
cdr3_nt: TGCGCCAGCAGCTCCCGATCCCCGTTGGGCTATGGCTACACCTTC
cdr3_aa: CASSSRSPLGYGYTF

clone_size: many
j_call: TRBJ2-5
v_call: TRBV5-1
d_call: TRBD1
cdr3_nt: TGCGCCAGCAGCTCGACAGGGGTCGGCGTAGAGACCCAGTACTTC
cdr3_aa: CASSSTGVGVETQYF

clone_size: many
j_call: TRBJ2-1
v_call: TRBV6-5
d_call: -
cdr3_nt: TGTGCCAGCAGTTACTTACTAGCCCGTTACAATGAGCAGTTCTTC
cdr3_aa: CASSYLLARYNEQFF

clone_size: many
j_call: TRBJ1-2
v_call: TRBV5-1
d_call: -
cdr3_nt: TGCGCCAGCAGCTTGGGACCCGGAGGAAGCTATGGCTACACCTTC
cdr3_aa: CASSLGPGGSYGYTF

clone_size: many
j_call: TRBJ2-1
v_call: TRBV5-1
d_call: TRBD2
cdr3_nt: TGCGCCAGCAGCTGGGGGGGAGGGTCGGACAATGAGCAGTTCTTC
cdr3_aa: CASSWGGGSDNEQFF

clone_size: many
j_call: TRBJ2-7
v_call: TRBV20-1
d_call: TRBD1
cdr3_nt: TGCAGTGCCACGCAGGGGGCAGTAACCTCCTACGAGCAGTACTTC
cdr3_aa: CSATQGAVTSYEQYF

clone_size: -
j_call: TRBJ2-7
v_call: TRBV29-1
d_call: -
cdr3_nt: TGCAGCGCTGGCAGGGACTCCTACGAGCAGTACTTC
cdr3_aa: CSAGRDSYEQYF

clone_size: many
j_call: TRBJ2-1
v_call: TRBV20-1
d_call: TRBD1
cdr3_nt: TGCAGTGCTAGATCACTCGAGGGGGCTGGTACCTACAATGAGCAGTTCTTC
cdr3_aa: CSARSLEGAGTYNEQFF